By share of the sample, the clone carrying this TCR beta chain is medium-sized. This entry belongs to a study of tumor-infiltrating lymphocytes in oesophageal squamous cell carcinoma. V lost 0 bases to trimming and J lost 5 bases; unmatched junction nucleotides: 11. CDR1 is SGHRS, CDR2 YFSETQ, per germline. The CDR3 extends over 16 amino acids. MiXCR, run by TCRdb on the PCR reads, gives a single entry per CDR3 protein. The sample lists 9,500 or so distinct CDR3 sequences, around three fifths occurring once. This chain connects TRBV5-1 to TRBJ2-7; 7 positions agree with TRBD1. The source material was esophageal tumor tissue. The clonotype originates from a male donor with esophageal squamous cell carcinoma. The CDR3 region is CASSLAVETGSHEQYF. In DNA form, the CDR3 reads TGCGCCAGCAGCTTGGCGGTTGAGACAGGGTCGCACGAGCAGTACTTC.